This TCR beta chain emerged from a study of CD8+CD57+ T cells in acquired aplastic anemia. At the level of the study: Quantities of DNA derived from sorted CD4+ and CD8+ cells averaged roughly 3 ug. The average read count for CD4+ cells in healthy donors was around 10 million.

Genomic DNA, serving as template, underwent TCR beta VDJ and CDR3 profiling. TCRdb called the reads again in MiXCR, with one record for every CDR3 protein. The table includes about 210,000 distinct CDR3 sequences, around 60% detected once. This CDR3 contains 15 residues. Looked up from germline, CDR1 is LNHNV and CDR2 is YYDKDF (reference sequence). V was clipped by 5 bases and J by 9 bases; unmatched bases: 8. Sequenced input: sorted CD4+, CD8+, or CD8+CD57+ T cells (not recorded which) from PBMCs. The chain uses TRBV15 and TRBJ2-1; TRBD2 aligns across 12 bases. The sequence came from a human donor in good health. CDR3 in DNA: TGTGCCACCAGCGCCCGACTAGCGGGGGAGGGTGAGCAGTTCTTC. This codes for CATSARLAGEGEQFF.